A selection of T cell receptor beta chains follows, all from one sample in a study of cytomegalovirus exposure and HLA in healthy donors. TCRdb's copy holds only in-frame clones and misses some; the assay was immunoSEQ multiplex PCR. The sample comprises about 250,000 clones, 65% to 85% of which are singletons, and around 2.3% rests with the top ten. What was sequenced was PBMCs. Source of these receptors: a female donor in good health and CMV-seronegative. Both conserved end residues are part of each CDR3. D genes are given only for firm matches. Clone size is shown for a subset of rows, as once, few, many or a class of expanded clone.

D: -
size: -
V: TRBV2
CDR3: CASTPSNTEAFF

D: -
size: -
V: TRBV6-1
CDR3: CASSEDGNKRGEQYF

D: -
size: -
V: TRBV10-3
CDR3: CAISHPGGAGNTEAFF

D: TRBD2
size: -
V: TRBV7-2
CDR3: CASSRREGDTQYF

D: TRBD1
size: -
V: TRBV5-1
CDR3: CASSLAVQGRGETQYF

D: -
size: few
V: TRBV6-7
CDR3: CASSRDSCYLYEQYF

D: TRBD2
size: -
V: TRBV29-1
CDR3: CSVEAGLAGYNEQFF

D: TRBD1
size: -
V: TRBV19
CDR3: CASSILGQMNTEAFF

D: TRBD2
size: once
V: TRBV19
CDR3: CASGGLAGYTGELFF

D: TRBD2
size: -
V: TRBV5-4
CDR3: CASSRGVENEQFF

D: -
size: -
V: TRBV27
CDR3: CASSLDLEGREQYF

D: TRBD1
size: -
V: TRBV19
CDR3: CASSRVQGTSSGNTIYF

D: -
size: -
V: TRBV6-5
CDR3: CASSYARNQPQHF

D: -
size: -
V: TRBV5-1
CDR3: CASSFRTTNTGELFF

D: -
size: -
V: TRBV6-1
CDR3: CASSEGGGGLRHKQFF

D: -
size: -
V: TRBV25-1
CDR3: CASRGEADYEQYF

D: -
size: -
V: TRBV2
CDR3: CASSEEGGGTEAFF

D: TRBD2
size: -
V: TRBV5-1
CDR3: CASSLGSSGSRYNEQFF

D: TRBD1
size: -
V: TRBV28
CDR3: CASSSNPQGERTEAFF

D: TRBD2
size: few
V: TRBV7-9
CDR3: CASSLGLAGGEQYF

D: TRBD1
size: -
V: TRBV2
CDR3: CASSLQGAEGYTF

D: -
size: -
V: TRBV2
CDR3: CASSQQTLNTEAFF

D: TRBD1
size: once
V: TRBV14
CDR3: CASSPRDRVNSPLHF

D: -
size: -
V: TRBV29-1
CDR3: CSVETGLGRNTQYF

D: -
size: -
V: TRBV4-1
CDR3: CASSQVGGEYNEQFF

D: TRBD1
size: -
V: TRBV18
CDR3: CASSSQGARGEQYF

D: -
size: -
V: TRBV2
CDR3: CASRSGGMNEQFF

D: -
size: few
V: TRBV19
CDR3: CASSMSVNTEAFF

D: TRBD1
size: -
V: TRBV6-6
CDR3: CASSYSGTGSGNTIYF

D: TRBD2
size: -
V: TRBV5-1
CDR3: CASSLATSGSNEQFF

D: TRBD1
size: once
V: TRBV30
CDR3: CAWREKTGGPYNEQFF

D: -
size: few
V: TRBV11-2
CDR3: CASSLPLGAGPPYEQYF

D: -
size: -
V: TRBV14
CDR3: CASSHQAPASGANVLTF

D: -
size: -
V: TRBV27
CDR3: CASSRRGADEQFF

D: TRBD2
size: -
V: TRBV6-1
CDR3: CASRRPSGNNEQFF

D: -
size: -
V: TRBV4-1
CDR3: CASSHLDSNIQYF

D: -
size: -
V: TRBV9
CDR3: CASSVPGYTEAFF

D: -
size: -
V: TRBV20-1
CDR3: CSARTSYEQYF

D: -
size: -
V: TRBV10-1
CDR3: CASSDAGNSPLHF

D: TRBD1
size: -
V: TRBV2
CDR3: CASRSKDRANEKLFF

D: -
size: few
V: TRBV19
CDR3: CASSIDPVFANQETQYF

D: -
size: few
V: TRBV13
CDR3: CASSSRSRAYYEQYF

D: -
size: -
V: TRBV4-1
CDR3: CASSLLAALLPDTQYF

D: TRBD1
size: -
V: TRBV10-1
CDR3: CASSPGQAYEQYF

D: -
size: once
V: TRBV18
CDR3: CASSPPGKRETQYF

D: TRBD1
size: -
V: TRBV5-1
CDR3: CASTLTGATNTEAFF

D: -
size: few
V: TRBV7-2
CDR3: CASSPESGNQPQHF

D: -
size: -
V: TRBV7-9
CDR3: CASSNTGFGAFF

D: TRBD1
size: few
V: TRBV5-4
CDR3: CASSLGQGNEQYF

D: TRBD1
size: -
V: TRBV4-2
CDR3: CASSQDRGTEAFF

D: TRBD1
size: -
V: TRBV19
CDR3: CASKRTGLNEQFF

D: TRBD2
size: once
V: TRBV5-4
CDR3: CASSSQLAGYQETQYF

D: -
size: -
V: TRBV19
CDR3: CATNNRDGNTIYF

D: -
size: few
V: TRBV10-2
CDR3: CASSARENAFF